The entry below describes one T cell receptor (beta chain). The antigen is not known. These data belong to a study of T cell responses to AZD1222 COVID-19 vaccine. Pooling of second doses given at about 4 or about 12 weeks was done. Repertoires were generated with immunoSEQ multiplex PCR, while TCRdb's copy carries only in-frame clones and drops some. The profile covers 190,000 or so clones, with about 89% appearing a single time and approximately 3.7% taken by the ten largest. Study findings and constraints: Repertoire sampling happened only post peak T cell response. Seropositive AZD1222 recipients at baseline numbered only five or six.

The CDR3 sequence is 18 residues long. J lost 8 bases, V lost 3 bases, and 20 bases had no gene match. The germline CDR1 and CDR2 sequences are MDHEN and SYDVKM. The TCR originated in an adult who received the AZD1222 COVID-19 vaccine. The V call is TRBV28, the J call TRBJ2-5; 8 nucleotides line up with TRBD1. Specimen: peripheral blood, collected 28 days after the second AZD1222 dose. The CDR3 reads CASSFSSPGTGPGGTQYF. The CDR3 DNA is TGTGCCAGCAGTTTTTCTAGTCCCGGGACAGGTCCCGGGGGAACCCAGTACTTC.